These T cell receptor beta chains were read from a single sample in a study of blood T cell repertoires in COVID-19. Data came from immunoSEQ multiplex PCR; TCRdb stores just in-frame clones and leaves some out. The profile shows about 250,000 clones, over 80% of them singletons. Material for sequencing was PBMCs or T cells enriched from blood (not recorded which). These TCRs come from a young woman who had recovered from COVID-19. The CDR3 runs from the conserved cysteine through the conserved F or W. The D gene is left open where the match is weak. Not all rows give a size; the values are once, few, many and, for expanded clones, a class.

d_call,clone_size,j_call,v_call,cdr3_nt,cdr3_aa
NA,NA,TRBJ1-1,TRBV14,TGTGCCAGCAGCCAAGATTTGAGTTTTATGAACACTGAAGCTTTCTTT,CASSQDLSFMNTEAFF
TRBD2,NA,TRBJ2-1,TRBV7-2,TGTGCCAGCAGCCGCCTTACGACTAGCACTTACAATGAGCAGTTCTTC,CASSRLTTSTYNEQFF
NA,NA,TRBJ1-2,TRBV7-2,TGTGCCAGCAGCTTAGCCCCCTCGGGGGGCTACACCTTC,CASSLAPSGGYTF
TRBD1,few,TRBJ1-5,TRBV19,TGTGCCAGTAGACTAACCTGGACAGGACCGAATCAGCCCCAGCATTTT,CASRLTWTGPNQPQHF
NA,NA,TRBJ2-7,TRBV5-4,TGTGCCAGCAGCTTAGAGGTTTCTTACGAGCAGTACTTC,CASSLEVSYEQYF
NA,NA,TRBJ2-7,TRBV9,TGTGCCAGCAGCGTAGTACCCGGGACAAATATCTACGAGCAGTACTTC,CASSVVPGTNIYEQYF
TRBD1,NA,TRBJ2-3,TRBV15,TGTGCCACCAGCAGGAGCGTCGCCGGGACAGTCACAGATACGCAGTATTTT,CATSRSVAGTVTDTQYF
TRBD2,NA,TRBJ2-1,TRBV27,TGTGCCAGCAGTTCCGGGACTAGCGGGGCCTACAATGAGCAGTTCTTC,CASSSGTSGAYNEQFF
NA,NA,TRBJ2-3,TRBV18,TGTGCCAGCTCACCACCGGGGACTGAGTATTTT,CASSPPGTEYF
NA,NA,TRBJ1-3,TRBV9,TGTGCCAGCAGCGTAGGAGGCGTGGACTCTGGAAACACCATATATTTT,CASSVGGVDSGNTIYF
TRBD1,NA,TRBJ1-2,TRBV6-6,TGTGCCAGCAGTAGTCCGACAGGGCACTCGGTCTATGGCTACACCTTC,CASSSPTGHSVYGYTF
TRBD1,NA,TRBJ1-3,TRBV10-1,TGCGCCAGCAGTACGATAATGGGACCGACAGGGCGAGGAAACACCATATATTTT,CASSTIMGPTGRGNTIYF
NA,NA,TRBJ1-1,TRBV5-6,TGTGCCAGCAGCTCGGACAACCTGCAAGCTTTCTTT,CASSSDNLQAFF
NA,NA,TRBJ2-1,TRBV29-1,TGCAGCGTTGCTCGGTTCTCCTACAATGAGCAGTTCTTC,CSVARFSYNEQFF
TRBD1,NA,TRBJ1-1,TRBV5-1,TGCGCCAGCAGCTTGAGAGTGTCGGGACAGAACGCTGAAGCTTTCTTT,CASSLRVSGQNAEAFF
TRBD1,NA,TRBJ1-1,TRBV7-9,TGTGCCAGCAGCTTTACAGGGGGAGGTGAAGCTTTCTTT,CASSFTGGGEAFF
TRBD1,NA,TRBJ1-1,TRBV28,TGTGCCAGCAGCCAAAGGGGACAGCAGAACACTGAAGCTTTCTTT,CASSQRGQQNTEAFF
TRBD1,NA,TRBJ2-2,TRBV19,TGTGCCAGTAGCACCGGACAGGTGAACACCGGGGAGCTGTTTTTT,CASSTGQVNTGELFF
NA,once,TRBJ2-2,TRBV7-2,TGTGCCAGCAGCCCCCGGGTTAGGGGGAACACCGGGGAGCTGTTTTTT,CASSPRVRGNTGELFF
TRBD2,NA,TRBJ2-7,TRBV13,TGTGCCAGCAGCTCCTACATAGCGGGGGGCTACGAGCAGTACTTC,CASSSYIAGGYEQYF
TRBD2,once,TRBJ2-7,TRBV2,TGTGCCAGCAGTGCTGTGGGGGGGACCTACGAGCAGTACTTC,CASSAVGGTYEQYF
NA,NA,TRBJ2-7,TRBV2,TGTGCCAGCAACGCGGTCCGGGAGTACGAGCAGTACTTC,CASNAVREYEQYF
NA,NA,TRBJ1-1,TRBV9,TGTGCCAGCAGCGTGAGTCGCGGCGGCACTGAAGCTTTCTTT,CASSVSRGGTEAFF
NA,NA,TRBJ1-1,TRBV4-3,TGCGCCAGCAGCCAAATCTTTTCCGAGAGCACTGAAGCTTTCTTT,CASSQIFSESTEAFF
NA,NA,TRBJ1-2,TRBV9,TGTGCCAGCAGCGACAGATACGGGATCTATGGCTACACCTTC,CASSDRYGIYGYTF
TRBD2,NA,TRBJ2-7,TRBV5-1,TGCGCCAGCAGCTTGGTCGGGGGGTCAGTCACCAGGTCCTACGAGCAGTACTTC,CASSLVGGSVTRSYEQYF
TRBD1,NA,TRBJ1-2,TRBV27,TGTGCCAGCATGACGGCAGGGGGCTCCTTGGATGGCTACACCTTC,CASMTAGGSLDGYTF
TRBD2,NA,TRBJ2-1,TRBV28,TGTGCCAGCAGTTTAAGGACTAGCGGCAACAATGAGCAGTTCTTC,CASSLRTSGNNEQFF
NA,NA,TRBJ1-2,TRBV7-9,TGTGCCAGCAGCCCCTCGCTGGGCTACTATGGCTACACCTTC,CASSPSLGYYGYTF
TRBD2,once,TRBJ2-7,TRBV6-4,TGTGCCAGCAGTGACTCGACTAGCGGCTCCTACGAGCAGTACTTC,CASSDSTSGSYEQYF
NA,NA,TRBJ1-5,TRBV6-5,TGTGCCTCAAGACCCAACAGGGACCAGCCCCAGCATTTT,CASRPNRDQPQHF
NA,NA,TRBJ1-5,TRBV20-1,TGCAGTGCTAGTGTAGTGGGGGCGACTCAACAGCCCCAGCATTTT,CSASVVGATQQPQHF
NA,NA,TRBJ2-7,TRBV5-8,TGTGCCAGCGGAACCGGGACTTATCCCTACGAGCAGTACTTC,CASGTGTYPYEQYF
TRBD2,NA,TRBJ2-7,TRBV11-2,TGTGCCAGCAGCTTGGGCTATCTAGCGGGACGCCCTGAGCAGTACTTC,CASSLGYLAGRPEQYF
TRBD1,once,TRBJ1-5,TRBV6-6,TGTGCCAGCACCAGACAGGGGGACCAGCCCCAGCATTTT,CASTRQGDQPQHF
TRBD2,NA,TRBJ2-3,TRBV7-9,TGTGCCAGCAGCTTAGACATACTTGGCGGGGGGGCCTCCGATACGCAGTATTTT,CASSLDILGGGASDTQYF
NA,NA,TRBJ1-3,TRBV4-1,TGCGCCAGCAGCTCCCCCGTCAAGGGGCCAACTGGAAACACCATATATTTT,CASSSPVKGPTGNTIYF
TRBD2,NA,TRBJ2-6,TRBV29-1,TGCAGCGTTCAGGGCGGGGGGGACGAGCCCTCTGGGGCCAACGTCCTGACTTTC,CSVQGGGDEPSGANVLTF
NA,NA,TRBJ2-7,TRBV7-8,TGTGCCAGCAGCCTAGGAAGCTCGTTCTCCTACGAGCAGTACTTC,CASSLGSSFSYEQYF
NA,once,TRBJ2-7,TRBV18,TGTGCCAGCTCACCACGATATGCCCAGGGCACCTACGAGCAGTACTTC,CASSPRYAQGTYEQYF
NA,NA,TRBJ1-2,TRBV24-1,TGTGCCACCAGGTCATTAGATGATGGCTACACCTTC,CATRSLDDGYTF
NA,NA,TRBJ2-4,TRBV27,TGTGCCAGCAGCTGGGGAGCCGGGAAAAACATTCAGTACTTC,CASSWGAGKNIQYF
TRBD1,NA,TRBJ1-1,TRBV28,TGTGCCAGCAGCCCCCCTCTCCAGGGGGCCATGAACACTGAAGCTTTCTTT,CASSPPLQGAMNTEAFF
NA,NA,TRBJ2-1,TRBV19,TGTGCCAGTAGAGGAGGTTTCCGAGGGTACAATGAGCAGTTCTTC,CASRGGFRGYNEQFF